Listed below are T cell receptor beta chains from one sample, sequenced in a study of CD8+ T cells in alopecia areata. Libraries were prepared by immunoSEQ multiplex PCR; TCRdb keeps only in-frame clonotypes and omits some of them. The table records around 150,000 clones, roughly 60% of them present only once. The specimen sequenced was CD4+ T cells sorted from blood. Every receptor here comes from a human donor in good health. Each CDR3 is given with its conserved first and last residue. Fields, in order: V gene, J gene, CDR3 protein.

>TRBV10-3|TRBJ2-2
CAISESALTGGRQTGELFF
>TRBV2|TRBJ1-1
CASSEMTGKAFF
>TRBV10-3|TRBJ2-5
CAISGGLAVETQYF
>TRBV27|TRBJ1-4
CASGHGTPRPGKLFF
>TRBV29-1|TRBJ2-2
CSVGQGSDTGELFF
>TRBV6-1|TRBJ2-5
CASSEDHRAGATQYF
>TRBV4-2|TRBJ2-1
CASSQDGGQFF
>TRBV30|TRBJ2-1
CAWIQGTLSYNEQFF
>TRBV6-5|TRBJ2-7
CASSYSKIGQGLYF
>TRBV28|TRBJ2-7
CASSLSGEGGQWYF
>TRBV6-5|TRBJ1-4
CASRTGRESEKLFF
>TRBV7-9|TRBJ2-5
CASSLVTAAQETQYF
>TRBV11-2|TRBJ2-1
CASSKRQGREQFF
>TRBV6-5|TRBJ2-6
CATSGSMANVLTF
>TRBV27|TRBJ1-2
CASTRRPTDNYGYTF
>TRBV7-2|TRBJ2-5
CASSLGPGSETQYF